The rows below give T cell receptor beta chains drawn from one sample of a study of identical twins. TCRdb re-derived calls from the 5' RACE reads in MiXCR, one entry per CDR3 protein. The data hold 400,000 to 550,000 distinct CDR3 sequences, with less than 25% observed a single time. The sample was also linked to a second study, of T cells expressing NK-cell markers.

The sample comprised CD4+ T cells sorted from blood. These receptor sequences come from a woman between 18 and 30 years old in good health. The CDR3 runs from the conserved cysteine through the conserved F or W. The D gene is left open where the match is weak. The listing skips clone size in some rows; elsewhere it reads once, few, many or a size class.

v_gene,j_gene,abundance,d_gene,CDR3nt,CDR3aa
TRBV3-1,TRBJ2-7,few,TRBD1,TGTGCCAGCAGCCAGGTCTGGACAGGGCAAACCTACGAGCAGTACTTC,CASSQVWTGQTYEQYF
TRBV7-7,TRBJ2-5,few,TRBD1,TGTGCCAGCAGCTTAGGGACAGGGACCGGAGAGACCCAGTACTTC,CASSLGTGTGETQYF
TRBV10-3,TRBJ2-7,-,TRBD2,TGTGCCATCAGTTTGACTAGCGGGAGGGGAGAGCAGTACTTC,CAISLTSGRGEQYF
TRBV9,TRBJ1-3,-,-,TGTGCCAGCAATGACCGGAGCTCTGGAAACACCATATATTTT,CASNDRSSGNTIYF
TRBV20-1,TRBJ2-3,-,-,TGCTGTGCTAGAGACGTCGCGCGTACTAGCACAGATACGCAGTATTTT,CCARDVARTSTDTQYF
TRBV5-4,TRBJ2-5,few,-,TGTGCCAGCAGCCAAATGGACACCCAAGAGACCCAGTACTTC,CASSQMDTQETQYF
TRBV11-2,TRBJ1-2,-,-,TGTGCCAGCAGCTTATACAGTCTCTATGGCTACACCTTC,CASSLYSLYGYTF
TRBV7-3,TRBJ2-2,many,-,TGTGCCAGCCGCTTGAGGATGAACACCGGGGAGCTGTTTTTT,CASRLRMNTGELFF
TRBV13,TRBJ2-7,-,-,TGTGCCAGCAGCCGTAAGGACAGCTACGAGCAGTACTTC,CASSRKDSYEQYF
TRBV6-2/TRBV6-3,TRBJ2-2,few,TRBD1,TGTGCCAGCAGTTACTACCGGATTCAGGGGGCCACCGGGGAGCTGTTTTTT,CASSYYRIQGATGELFF
TRBV5-1,TRBJ2-7,few,-,TGCGCCAGCAGCTTGCAAGGAGGGAACTACGAGCAGTACTTC,CASSLQGGNYEQYF
TRBV12-5,TRBJ2-5,few,-,TGTGCTAGTGGTTTGAACAGGGCCCTCGCAAGGGAGACCCAGTACTTC,CASGLNRALARETQYF
TRBV3-1,TRBJ1-5,-,-,TGTGCCAGCAGCCAAATGGTCCAACAGCCCCAGCATTTT,CASSQMVQQPQHF
TRBV3-1,TRBJ2-3,-,-,TGTGCCAGCAGCCAACTCTACGGATCTAGCACAGATACGCAGTATTTT,CASSQLYGSSTDTQYF
TRBV11-2,TRBJ2-5,once,-,TGTGCCAGCAGCTTACTCTGGGGTCAAGAGACCCAGTACTTC,CASSLLWGQETQYF
TRBV3-1,TRBJ2-3,few,-,TGTGCCAGCAGCCAATCCTCGACCCGAACCCAGCAGTATTTT,CASSQSSTRTQQYF
TRBV5-1,TRBJ1-2,-,-,TGCGCCAGCAGCTTGACGGGTCTGAAATCCTATGGCTACACCTTC,CASSLTGLKSYGYTF
TRBV2,TRBJ1-4,-,-,TGTGCCAGCAGTCTTGAGGCTCGCGGGGAAAAACTGTTTTTT,CASSLEARGEKLFF